This TCR beta chain was documented in a study of T cell responses to AZD1222 COVID-19 vaccine. The CDR3 has 13 residues. CDR1 MNHEY and CDR2 SVGAGI come from the germline V gene. Germline trimming cut 10 bases from V and 5 bases from J; bases unmatched to any gene: 5. Concerning this clone itself: Its antigen is unknown.

Findings and caveats of the study: Dominant at 160-218 and 743-854, vaccine-associated CD4 TCRs also spanned spike. Donors, mostly white British, included more females; clonal diversity was possibly underestimated. Unmutated variant regions are reportedly the target of nearly half of TCRs that are spike-specific.

TCRdb's copy holds only in-frame clones and misses some; the assay was immunoSEQ multiplex PCR. The profile covers hundreds of thousands of clones, with 93% appearing a single time and around 1% taken by the ten largest. The receptor's source is an adult in good health. The chain links TRBV6-5 to TRBJ2-2, with 9 bases aligning to TRBD1. The sample here was peripheral blood, taken on day 0 of MenACWY control vaccination. CDR3 bases: TGTGCCACCCGCGGGACAGGGACCGGGGAGCTGTTTTTT. Amino acids: CATRGTGTGELFF.